Listed below are T cell receptor beta chains from one sample, sequenced in a study of radiotherapy plus CTLA-4 blockade in lung cancer. Assay used: immunoSEQ multiplex PCR; TCRdb lists only in-frame clones, some missing. The sample lists 80,000 to 95,000 clones, approximately 82% seen once, with over 20% in the top ten. Sequencing was performed on peripheral blood, taken from a patient treated with radiotherapy plus ipilimumab. The receptor set was obtained from a human donor with non-small cell lung cancer that progressed on radiotherapy plus ipilimumab. CDR3s include the opening cysteine and the closing phenylalanine or tryptophan. D genes are given only for firm matches. Only some rows state a clone size, as once, few, many or a class for expanded clones.

>once|14|TRBJ2-2|.|TRBV27
CASSLSSGLGELFF
TGTGCCAGCAGTTTAAGTTCCGGGCTGGGGGAGCTGTTTTTT
>.|14|TRBJ2-5|TRBD1|TRBV16
CASSQWDRDETQYF
TGTGCCAGCAGCCAATGGGACAGGGACGAGACCCAGTACTTC
>once|16|TRBJ2-1|TRBD2|TRBV9
CASSPGTSGNYNEQFF
TGTGCCAGCAGCCCGGGGACTAGCGGGAACTACAATGAGCAGTTCTTC
>.|13|TRBJ2-7|.|TRBV7-3
CASSLIAGVEQYF
TGTGCCAGCAGCTTAATAGCCGGCGTCGAGCAGTACTTC
>.|13|TRBJ1-1|TRBD1|TRBV28
CASGDRGNTEAFF
TGTGCCAGCGGAGACAGGGGGAACACTGAAGCTTTCTTT
>.|15|TRBJ2-3|.|TRBV19
CASTPRQGRTDTQYF
TGTGCCAGTACCCCCAGGCAGGGGCGGACAGATACGCAGTATTTT
>.|13|TRBJ1-1|.|TRBV10-3
CAISESKVTEAFF
TGTGCCATCAGTGAGTCGAAGGTCACTGAAGCTTTCTTT
>.|13|TRBJ1-4|.|TRBV28
CASRRTINEKLFF
TGTGCCAGCAGGAGGACAATTAATGAAAAACTGTTTTTT
>.|19|TRBJ2-2|TRBD2|TRBV5-1
CASSLVGTSGRLGTGELFF
TGCGCCAGCAGCTTGGTGGGGACTAGCGGGAGGCTTGGCACCGGGGAGCTGTTTTTT
>.|17|TRBJ2-7|.|TRBV4-1
CASSQDNGRGIAYEQYF
TGCGCCAGCAGCCAAGATAATGGCAGGGGTATTGCTTACGAGCAGTACTTC
>.|12|TRBJ1-1|.|TRBV5-4
CASSLDGGYAFF
TGTGCCAGCAGCTTGGACGGGGGTTATGCTTTCTTT
>.|13|TRBJ2-7|.|TRBV2
CATLTAGSYEQYF
TGTGCCACACTAACTGCGGGGTCCTACGAGCAGTACTTC
>.|15|TRBJ1-2|.|TRBV6-5
CASSYSIDRRGGYTF
TGTGCCAGCAGTTACTCGATTGACAGGAGAGGCGGCTACACCTTC
>.|11|TRBJ2-3|.|TRBV28
CAARGADTQYF
TGTGCCGCTAGGGGGGCAGATACGCAGTATTTT
>.|17|TRBJ2-7|.|TRBV11-2
CASSLVPASEGSYEQYF
TGTGCCAGCAGCTTAGTCCCGGCTAGCGAGGGTTCCTACGAGCAGTACTTC
>few|14|TRBJ1-1|TRBD1|TRBV10-3
CAIRKGGRDTEAFF
TGTGCCATCAGAAAAGGGGGCAGGGACACTGAAGCTTTCTTT
>.|13|TRBJ2-1|TRBD2|TRBV6-4
CASSASGSNEQFF
TGTGCCAGCAGTGCTAGCGGGAGCAATGAGCAGTTCTTC
>.|11|TRBJ1-2|TRBD1|TRBV20-1
CSAYRGYGYTF
TGCAGTGCTTACAGGGGCTATGGCTACACCTTC
>.|17|TRBJ2-1|TRBD1|TRBV4-1
CASSQEQSGGGSHEQFF
TGCGCCAGCAGCCAAGAACAATCAGGGGGCGGTTCCCATGAGCAGTTCTTC
>.|16|TRBJ2-1|TRBD2|TRBV4-2
CASSQDRWEGTNEQFF
TGTGCCAGCAGCCAAGATAGGTGGGAGGGGACGAATGAGCAGTTCTTC
>.|11|TRBJ2-5|.|TRBV28
CASSYAETQYF
TGTGCCAGCAGTTATGCGGAGACCCAGTACTTC
>.|13|TRBJ2-7|.|TRBV4-1
CASSQGADYEQYF
TGCGCCAGCAGCCAAGGGGCGGACTACGAGCAGTACTTC
>.|13|TRBJ2-1|.|TRBV14
CASSLYLGIEQFF
TGTGCCAGCAGCCTCTATCTAGGGATTGAGCAGTTCTTC
>.|13|TRBJ1-2|.|TRBV19
CASSMGRDHGYTF
TGTGCCAGTAGTATGGGCAGAGATCATGGCTACACCTTC
>few|15|TRBJ2-1|TRBD2|TRBV28
CASRKLAGVSNEQFF
TGTGCCAGCAGGAAACTAGCGGGAGTTTCCAATGAGCAGTTCTTC
>.|14|TRBJ2-5|.|TRBV5-1
CASSLGAAQETQYF
TGCGCCAGCAGCTTAGGTGCGGCCCAAGAGACCCAGTACTTC
>.|16|TRBJ1-2|.|TRBV27
CASFSLGYGENYGYTF
TGTGCCAGCTTCAGTTTGGGTTACGGGGAAAACTATGGCTACACCTTC
>.|13|TRBJ1-1|.|TRBV2
CASTGPQGTEAFF
TGTGCCAGCACGGGGCCCCAGGGAACTGAAGCTTTCTTT
>few|16|TRBJ2-1|TRBD2|TRBV13
CASSFRLAGLENEQFF
TGTGCCAGCAGCTTCCGACTAGCGGGTTTAGAGAATGAGCAGTTCTTC
>.|14|TRBJ2-1|TRBD2|TRBV5-1
CASSDPSGNNEQFF
TGCGCCAGCAGTGACCCTAGCGGGAACAATGAGCAGTTCTTC
>.|19|TRBJ2-1|TRBD2|TRBV28
CASSSTGLAGVSSYNEQFF
TGTGCCAGCAGCTCCACCGGACTAGCGGGAGTCTCCTCCTACAATGAGCAGTTCTTC
>.|17|TRBJ2-2|.|TRBV4-1
CASSPLGGRGFPGELFF
TGCGCCAGCAGCCCTCTCGGTGGGAGAGGCTTTCCCGGGGAGCTGTTTTTT
>.|17|TRBJ2-3|TRBD2|TRBV18
CASSPSSGRGLVNTQYF
TGTGCCAGCTCACCATCGAGCGGGAGGGGGCTGGTAAATACGCAGTATTTT
>.|11|TRBJ2-7|.|TRBV20-1
CSAKGAYEQYF
TGCAGTGCCAAGGGGGCCTACGAGCAGTACTTC
>.|15|TRBJ2-5|TRBD1|TRBV2
CASSEAGTEKETQYF
TGTGCCAGCAGTGAAGCCGGGACAGAGAAAGAGACCCAGTACTTC
>.|12|TRBJ2-5|.|TRBV15
CATGGERETQYF
TGTGCCACCGGAGGGGAAAGAGAGACCCAGTACTTC
>.|13|TRBJ2-1|.|TRBV28
CASSPGHFFEQFF
TGTGCCAGCTCCCCGGGCCATTTTTTTGAGCAGTTCTTC
>.|17|TRBJ2-3|.|TRBV6-1
CASSEVLVGVNTDTQYF
TGTGCCAGCAGTGAAGTATTAGTGGGAGTGAACACAGATACGCAGTATTTT
>.|13|TRBJ2-1|TRBD2|TRBV27
CASSPSGGPKQFF
TGTGCCAGCAGTCCTAGCGGGGGTCCTAAGCAGTTCTTC
>.|17|TRBJ2-1|TRBD1|TRBV9
CASSGRTGTGAYNEQFF
TGTGCCAGCAGCGGACGAACCGGGACAGGGGCCTACAATGAGCAGTTCTTC
>.|15|TRBJ2-3|TRBD2|TRBV4-1
CASRETSGGPDTQYF
TGCGCCAGCAGAGAGACTAGCGGGGGTCCCGATACGCAGTATTTT
>few|15|TRBJ2-1|.|TRBV11-2
CASSPQGAPYNEQFF
TGTGCCAGCAGCCCCCAAGGGGCTCCCTACAATGAGCAGTTCTTC
>.|12|TRBJ2-5|.|TRBV29-1
CSGGQREETQYF
TGCAGCGGGGGTCAGCGGGAAGAGACCCAGTACTTC
>.|13|TRBJ1-2|.|TRBV7-9
CASSPPGEAGYTF
TGTGCCAGCAGCCCCCCCGGGGAGGCAGGCTACACCTTC
>.|16|TRBJ2-3|.|TRBV4-1
CASSQDLAQFTDTQYF
TGCGCCAGCAGCCAAGATCTTGCCCAGTTCACAGATACGCAGTATTTT
>.|16|TRBJ2-1|TRBD2|TRBV6-6
CASSYSSGLAVDEQFF
TGTGCCAGCAGTTACTCATCGGGACTAGCCGTCGATGAGCAGTTCTTC